This passage covers 24 T cell receptor beta chains from one sample sequenced in a study of prognosis after radiotherapy for stage I lung cancer (dated by TCRdb to about 2021). Sequencing was performed on an Illumina HiSeq 3000. Two rounds of multiplex PCR were performed to amplify the TCR beta CDR3 region from genomic DNA. In the first round of PCR, primers specific to each TRBV and TRBJ gene were used, and the primer sequences are filed in Chinese patent CN105087789A. TCRdb reprocessing: public reads trimmed at Q25 with fastp, clones called with MiXCR, in-frame beta chains kept. Every entry covers one CDR3 protein and lists the most common genes and DNA from its rows. This sample comprises about 15,000 distinct CDR3 sequences, around 29% of them detected only once. The ten largest clones capture roughly 25% of the sample. This specimen was PBMCs, taken before or after stereotactic body radiation therapy (not recorded which). The receptor source for this set is a donor older than 45 with non-small cell lung cancer.

This clonotype was seen once. V gene TRBV28 combines with J gene TRBJ2-3, with D possibly matching TRBD1 (6 bases). The CDR3 loop spans 16 amino acids. Deletions cut 3 bases from V and 2 bases from J, with 15 bases between. Germline V gives CDR1 MDHEN, CDR2 SYDVKM. CDR3 sequence reads: CASSLKGGVVTDTQYF. CDR3 DNA sequence: TGTGCCAGCAGTTTGAAAGGGGGAGTGGTCACAGATACGCAGTATTTT. Based on the CDR3 plus reference TRBV28 and TRBJ2-3, the full variable domain is DVKVTQSSRYLVKRTGEKVFLECVQDMDHENMFWYRQDPGLGLRLIYFSYDVKMKEKGDIPEGYSVSREKKERFSLILESASTNQTSMYLCASSLKGGVVTDTQYFGPGTRLTVL.

This chain connects TRBV5-1 to TRBJ2-5; D uncertain. The CDR3 is made up of 14 amino acids. Deletions cut 2 bases from V and 4 bases from J, with 12 bases between. In germline, CDR1 is SGHRS, CDR2 YFSETQ. For the CDR3, the DNA is TGCGCCAGCAGCTTAATTGGGGTAATAGAGACCCAGTACTTC. It translates to CASSLIGVIETQYF.

Sample share makes this clonotype medium-sized. The chain joins TRBV5-1 to TRBJ2-1; 14 bases agree with TRBD2. J gave up 8 bases and V 5 bases, and 6 bases lay outside the gene matches. Germline CDR1 and CDR2: SGHRS and YFSETQ. This CDR3 contains 15 residues. CDR3 protein: CASREGTSGSYEQFF. The DNA of the CDR3 is TGCGCCAGCAGGGAAGGGACTAGCGGGAGTTATGAGCAGTTCTTC.

In its sample, this clonotype was seen many times. CDR3 sequence: CASSDTNNYKNIQYF. The DNA for the CDR3 is TGTGCCAGCAGCGATACTAACAACTACAAAAACATTCAGTACTTC. V is TRBV7-8 and J is TRBJ2-4, with D unresolved. Germline loops: CDR1 SGHVS, CDR2 FQNEAQ. V was shortened by 5 bases and J by 3 bases, with 14 bases between the two germline ends. This CDR3 has 15 amino acids.

Remarks on this clonotype: One junction end does not reproduce the germline sequence, and a read error may be involved. V usage is TRBV28 and J usage is TRBJ2-2; 7 nucleotides align to TRBD2. This CDR3 is 14 amino acids long. Germline CDR1 reads MDHEN; CDR2 reads SYDVKM. DNA of the CDR3: TGTGCCAGTGGGACTAACGCGAACACCGGGGAGCCGTTTTTT. It codes for CASGTNANTGEPFF.

This clonotype was counted many times. The CDR3 nucleotides are TGTGCCACCAGCAGTATGGCCAGCTCCTACAATGAGCAGTTCTTC. Protein sequence: CATSSMASSYNEQFF. V gene TRBV15 combines with J gene TRBJ2-1; D is uncertain. This CDR3 comprises 15 residues. Trimming removed 3 bases at V and 0 bases at J, with 9 bases between. From germline, CDR1 is LNHNV and CDR2 YYDKDF (reference sequence).

With regard to this clonotype: Compared with germline, one end of the junction differs, possibly owing to a read error. The chain joins TRBV6-2 or TRBV6-3 to TRBJ2-3; a possible D gene is TRBD1 (6 bases). Germline CDR1 MNHEY, CDR2 SVGEGT. There are 15 residues in the CDR3. CDR3 DNA: TGTGCCATTAGTGGCCAGGGGTCCCCTCTTCGTGGGCAGTACTTT. It specifies CAISGQGSPLRGQYF.

Of note for this clonotype: A far more abundant clone sits one base away, making this likely a read error. The chain has TRBV6-8 and TRBJ2-3; perhaps TRBD2 as D (6 bases). V was clipped by 9 bases and J by 3 bases, with 13 bases between them. Per the germline V gene, CDR1 is MNHGY and CDR2 is SAAAGT. This CDR3 contains 13 residues. The CDR3 is CARGASETDTQYF. The CDR3 DNA reads TGTGCCAGAGGCGCTAGCGAAACAGATACGCAGTATTTT.

This clonotype was seen ten or more times. J is TRBJ2-5 and V is TRBV20-1; 7 nucleotides match TRBD2. Germline CDR1 and CDR2: DFQATT and SNEGSKA (reference sequence). The CDR3 is 13 amino acids. V lost 2 bases to trimming and J lost 1 base; unmatched junction nucleotides: 1. The CDR3 nucleotides read TGCAGTGCTAGAAGGACTAGCCAAGAGACCCAGTACTTC. Amino acid sequence: CSARRTSQETQYF.

Regarding this clonotype: This may be a read error: a much more frequent sequence differs by one nucleotide. The rearrangement joins TRBV6-1 to TRBJ2-5, with 11 bases lining up with TRBD1. Germline loops: CDR1 MNHNS, CDR2 SASEGT. The CDR3 totals 15 residues. The CDR3 DNA is TGTGCCAGCAGCCAGGGACAGGGGGGGAGAGAGACCCGGTACTTC. Translation gives CASSQGQGGRETRYF.

Within the sample, this clonotype is medium-sized. The V call is TRBV24-1, the J call TRBJ2-1; 9 positions match TRBD2. Germline V gene data show CDR1 as KGHDR and CDR2 as SFDVKD. Trimming removed 7 bases from V and 1 base from J; junction bases left unmatched: 1. The CDR3 totals 14 residues. In DNA, the CDR3 is TGTGCCACCAGCCTAGCGGGGTCCTACAATGAGCAGTTCTTC. Translation gives CATSLAGSYNEQFF.

Notes on this clonotype: Sequence at one end of the junction differs from germline and may be a read error. This rearrangement joins TRBV6-2 or TRBV6-3 to TRBJ2-2; 7 nucleotides match TRBD2. The CDR3 has 13 residues. In germline, CDR1 is MNHEY, CDR2 SVGEGT. The CDR3 DNA follows: TGTGCCAACAGAGGGAGGGCCACCGGGGAGCTTTTTTTT. It is translated as CANRGRATGELFF.

This clonotype was observed many times. Given a much more abundant clone one base away, this may be a read error. The chain is built from TRBV7-9 and TRBJ2-7, with D perhaps TRBD1 (5 bases). V dropped 1 base and J dropped 9 bases, with 13 bases sitting between them. Germline loops: CDR1 SEHNR, CDR2 FQNEAQ (reference sequence). The CDR3 is 13 residues long. CDR3 amino acids: CASSLGGRLGQYF. The CDR3 coding sequence is TGTGCCAGCAGCTTAGGGGGCAGGCTCGGGCAGTACTTC.

This clonotype showed up many times. The J gene is TRBJ2-6, the V gene TRBV24-1; D is perhaps TRBD1 (6 bases). The CDR3 runs to 15 residues. CDR1 and CDR2 from the germline V gene are KGHDR and SFDVKD. Trimming removed 7 bases from V and 3 bases from J, with 12 bases in between. CDR3 nucleotide sequence: TGTGCCACCAGCAAGGCAGGGGTTGGGGCCAACGTCCTGACTTTC. Translating gives CATSKAGVGANVLTF.

This clonotype has more than one count but fewer than ten. A read error is the likely source, as a far larger clone sits one nucleotide away. The V gene is TRBV6-2 or TRBV6-3, the J gene TRBJ2-7; TRBD1 matches at 9 bases. CDR1 and CDR2 from the germline V gene are MNHEY and SVGEGT. The CDR3 sequence is 14 residues long. After removal of 5 bases from V and 4 bases from J, the junction contained 6 bases not matched to a gene. The chain's CDR3 is CASSSTGGGYEQYF. DNA of the CDR3: TGTGCCAGCAGTAGTACAGGGGGCGGGTACGAGCAGTACTTC.

This clonotype ranks as medium-sized. Mismatch with germline at one junction end may stem from a read error. This sequence joins TRBV20-1 and TRBJ2-1; TRBD2 aligns across 10 bases. This CDR3 comprises 14 residues. From germline, CDR1 is DFQATT and CDR2 SNEGSKA (reference sequence). In DNA, the CDR3 is TGCAGTGCGAGAGCGGGAGGGCCTGGAAATGAGCAGTTCTTC. This codes for CSARAGGPGNEQFF.

This clonotype has at least ten counts. V and J are TRBV4-1 and TRBJ2-5; TRBD1 matches 9 bases. With 1 base clipped from V and 7 bases from J, the junction kept 10 bases outside the gene matches. The CDR3 sequence is 16 residues long. Germline V gene data show CDR1 as MGHRA and CDR2 as YSYEKL. The CDR3 coding sequence is TGCGCCAGCAGCCAAGTCTCGACAGGGGGTTATGGGACCCAGTACTTC. Translation: CASSQVSTGGYGTQYF.

This clonotype was seen ten or more times. The V call is TRBV6-2 or TRBV6-3, the J call TRBJ2-1, with 10 bases that match TRBD2. V lost 0 bases, J lost 9 bases, and 14 bases stayed unmatched. The CDR3 runs 18 residues. CDR1 is MNHEY and CDR2 is SVGEGT in the germline V gene. The CDR3 region is CASSYSFSSGSLSGEQFF. The CDR3 nucleotides read TGTGCCAGCAGTTACTCGTTCTCTAGCGGGAGTCTCTCGGGTGAGCAGTTCTTC.

This clonotype was recorded many times. The rearrangement links TRBV7-2 to TRBJ2-5; possibly TRBD1 for D (5 bases). The CDR3 covers 14 residues. CDR1 and CDR2 (germline): SGHTA, FQGNSA. V lost 4 bases and J 0 bases, leaving 9 bases between the germline ends. CDR3 bases: TGTGCCAGCAGCTGGGGCCAAAACCAAGAGACCCAGTACTTC. This translates into CASSWGQNQETQYF. Variable domain in full (rest from reference TRBV7-2 and TRBJ2-5): GAGVSQSPSNKVTEKGKDVELRCDPISGHTALYWYRQSLGQGLEFLIYFQGNSAPDKSGLPSDRFSAERTGGSVSTLTIQRTQQEDSAVYLCASSWGQNQETQYFGPGTRLLVL.

A remark on this clonotype: A far larger clone lies a single base away; this is likely a read error. The CDR3: CASSYSRVDTQCF. The DNA for the CDR3 is TGTGCCAGCAGTTACTCGAGGGTTGATACGCAGTGTTTT. The rearrangement links TRBV6-2 or TRBV6-3 to TRBJ2-3, with D possibly matching TRBD2 (5 bases). The CDR3 spans 13 residues. CDR1 MNHEY and CDR2 SVGEGT come from the germline V gene.

Remarks on this clonotype: A far more abundant clone sits one base away, making this likely a read error. The chain links TRBV12-3 or TRBV12-4 to TRBJ2-5, with TRBD2 identical over 16 bases. The end of the DNA is better explained by TRBJ2-1, so the J call may be wrong. The CDR3 is 20 residues long. The CDR3 region has the DNA TGTGCCAGCAGTACAGACCTAGGGACTAGCGGGAGGGGGAGGTACAATGAGCAGTTCTTC. It codes for CASSTDLGTSGRGRYNEQFF.

This clonotype was recorded at least ten times. The chain uses TRBV14 and TRBJ2-5; D not certain. The CDR3 has 15 amino acids. CDR1 SGHDN and CDR2 FVKESK come from the germline V gene. The ends were cut back, 3 bases at V and 2 bases at J, with 13 bases in the middle. The CDR3 DNA follows: TGTGCCAGCAGCCAGGCTTGGACGGGTCAAGAGACCCAGTACTTC. Its protein product is CASSQAWTGQETQYF.

The rearrangement joins TRBV5-1 to TRBJ2-2; D remains unclear. The germline V gene has CDR1 SGHRS and CDR2 YFSETQ. This CDR3 comprises 14 residues. V was shortened by 4 bases and J by 4 bases, with 11 bases between the two germline ends. For the CDR3, the DNA is TGCGCCAGCAGCCCCCTACCGGGCACCGGGGAGCTGTTTTTT. Translated: CASSPLPGTGELFF.

The J gene is TRBJ2-3, the V gene TRBV19, with a tentative D call TRBD1 (6 bases). This CDR3 is 16 amino acids long. The germline CDR1 and CDR2 sequences are LNHDA and SQIVND (reference sequence). V was clipped by 4 bases and J by 1 base, with 15 bases between them. DNA for the CDR3: TGTGCCAGTAGTAGTCAGGGGCGAGAGGGCACAGATACGCAGTATTTT. Protein: CASSSQGREGTDTQYF.